This TCR beta chain is drawn from a study of T cells in Graves' hyperthyroidism and ophthalmopathy. Trimming took 0 bases from V and 7 from J, leaving 9 bases between them. The CDR3 is made up of 13 amino acids. Germline CDR1 is GTSNPN and CDR2 is SVGIG (reference sequence). This clonotype came up many times. RNA transcripts gave rise to amplified TCR beta CDR3 regions. First-round RT-PCR targeting the TCR CDR3 was performed with the HTBI primer set. TCRdb fed the multiplex PCR reads into MiXCR, producing one record per CDR3 protein. This table holds about 420,000 distinct CDR3 sequences, 15% to 19% found once.

This sequence joins TRBV30 and TRBJ2-2; D not resolved. Sequenced sample: blood. This clonotype was sampled from a woman under 30 with Graves' hyperthyroidism. CDR3 in amino acids: CAWSVQEDGELFF. CDR3 nucleotides: TGTGCCTGGAGTGTACAAGAGGACGGGGAGCTGTTTTTT. Using reference TRBV30 and TRBJ2-2 for the parts outside the CDR3, the full variable domain is SQTIHQWPATLVQPVGSPLSLECTVEGTSNPNLYWYRQAAGRGLQLLFYSVGIGQISSEVPQNLSASRPQDRQFILSSKKLLLSDSGFYLCAWSVQEDGELFFGEGSRLTVL.